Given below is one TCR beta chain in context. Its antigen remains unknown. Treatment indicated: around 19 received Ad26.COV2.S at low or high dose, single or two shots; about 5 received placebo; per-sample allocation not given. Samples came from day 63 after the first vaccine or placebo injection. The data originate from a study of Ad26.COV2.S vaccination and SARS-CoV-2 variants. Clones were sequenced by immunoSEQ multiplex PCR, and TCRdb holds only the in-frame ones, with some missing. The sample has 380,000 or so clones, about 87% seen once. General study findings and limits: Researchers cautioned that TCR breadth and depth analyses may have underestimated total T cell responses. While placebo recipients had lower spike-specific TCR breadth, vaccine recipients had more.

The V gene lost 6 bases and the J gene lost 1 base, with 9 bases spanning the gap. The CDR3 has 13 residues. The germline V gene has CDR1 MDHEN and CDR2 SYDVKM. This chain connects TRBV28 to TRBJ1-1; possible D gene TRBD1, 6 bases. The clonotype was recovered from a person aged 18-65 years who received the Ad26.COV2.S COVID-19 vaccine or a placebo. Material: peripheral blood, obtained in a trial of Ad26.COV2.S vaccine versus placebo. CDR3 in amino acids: CASSPGQNTEAFF. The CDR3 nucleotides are TGTGCCAGCAGCCCGGGACAGAACACTGAAGCTTTCTTT.